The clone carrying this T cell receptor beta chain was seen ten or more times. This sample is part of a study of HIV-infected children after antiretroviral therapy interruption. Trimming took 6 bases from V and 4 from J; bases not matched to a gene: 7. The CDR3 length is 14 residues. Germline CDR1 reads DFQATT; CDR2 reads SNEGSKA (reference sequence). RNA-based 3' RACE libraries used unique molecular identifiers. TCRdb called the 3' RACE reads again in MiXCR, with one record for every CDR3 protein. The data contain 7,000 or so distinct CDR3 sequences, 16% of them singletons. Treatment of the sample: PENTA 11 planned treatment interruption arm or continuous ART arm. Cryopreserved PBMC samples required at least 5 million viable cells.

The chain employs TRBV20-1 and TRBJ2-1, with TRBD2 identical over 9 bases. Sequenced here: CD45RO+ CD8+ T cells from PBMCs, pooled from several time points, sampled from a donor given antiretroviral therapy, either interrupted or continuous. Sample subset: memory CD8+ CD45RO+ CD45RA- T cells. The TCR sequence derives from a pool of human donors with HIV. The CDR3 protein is CSASSGRIYNEQFF. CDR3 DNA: TGCAGTGCGTCCAGCGGGAGGATATACAATGAGCAGTTCTTC.